One sample yielded the 27 T cell receptor beta chains listed below, sequenced in a study of blood T cell repertoires in COVID-19. Some clones are missing from TCRdb's copy, which holds only in-frame ones; the method was immunoSEQ multiplex PCR. The sample lists about 240,000 clones, roughly 89% occurring once. Material: PBMCs or T cells enriched from blood (not recorded which). The receptors were sampled from a young woman who had recovered from COVID-19.

The chain links TRBV5-1 to TRBJ1-2; no definite D call. Germline assignment: CDR1 SGHRS and CDR2 YFSETQ. The CDR3 length is 14 residues. The V end was cut by 1 base, the J end by 2 bases, with 9 bases between. In DNA form, the CDR3 reads TGCGCCAGCAGCTTGTTCGGGGTGAACTATGGCTACACCTTC. Protein: CASSLFGVNYGYTF.

This clone appeared once. The chain has TRBV28 and TRBJ1-2; possibly TRBD1 for D (5 bases). CDR1 is MDHEN and CDR2 is SYDVKM in the germline V gene. The CDR3 totals 11 residues. V gave up 3 bases and J gave up 10 bases, with 9 bases separating them. CDR3 amino acids: CASSFREVYTF. CDR3 nucleotides: TGTGCCAGCAGTTTCAGGGAGGTCTACACCTTC.

The CDR3 coding sequence is TGTGCCAGCAGCTTTAAGGGACTAGCAGTGGGTACGCAGTATTTT. It encodes CASSFKGLAVGTQYF. The chain joins TRBV7-2 to TRBJ2-3; TRBD2 agrees at 9 bases. The junction had 9 bases not matched to a gene; V was cut back by 3 bases and J by 8 bases. CDR1 SGHTA and CDR2 FQGNSA come from the germline V gene. This CDR3 has 15 amino acids.

The V gene is TRBV11-3, the J gene TRBJ1-6; no clear D. The CDR3 runs to 13 residues. From germline, CDR1 is SGHNT and CDR2 YENEEA. Trimming cost V 4 bases and J 9 bases, with 10 bases left between them. CDR3 bases: TGTGCCAGCAGCTCGAACCTAGGTTCACCCCTCCACTTT. This encodes CASSSNLGSPLHF.

V gene TRBV7-2 combines with J gene TRBJ2-1, with 15 bases fitting TRBD2. CDR3 length: 19 amino acids. V was clipped by 5 bases and J by 7 bases; unmatched bases: 15. The V gene's germline CDR1 is SGHTA and CDR2 FQGNSA. CDR3 amino acids: CASSPYSLGLAGGPNEQFF. The CDR3 bases are TGTGCCAGCAGCCCCTACTCATTAGGACTAGCGGGAGGGCCGAATGAGCAGTTCTTC.

The chain carries TRBV5-5 and TRBJ2-7, with 7 nucleotides matching TRBD1. This CDR3 is built from 15 residues. The germline CDR1 and CDR2 sequences are SGHKS and YYEKEE (reference sequence). Unmatched junction bases numbered 10, after V lost 2 bases and J lost 5 bases. The CDR3 nucleotides are TGTGCCAGCAGCTTTTCTCCGGGACAGCCTAACGAGCAGTACTTC. This gives the protein CASSFSPGQPNEQYF.

V is TRBV28 and J is TRBJ1-3; no clear D gene. The CDR3 covers 16 residues. Germline assignment: CDR1 MDHEN and CDR2 SYDVKM. V lost 3 bases and J 0 bases, leaving 12 bases between the germline ends. CDR3 sequence: CASSFTLPHSGNTIYF. In nucleotides, the CDR3 is TGTGCCAGCAGTTTTACCCTACCTCACTCTGGAAACACCATATATTTT.

This clone occurred once. This chain joins TRBV5-1 and TRBJ2-3; 11 bases fit TRBD2. Germline V gene data show CDR1 as SGHRS and CDR2 as YFSETQ. The CDR3 is made up of 15 amino acids. V shed 6 bases, J shed 4 bases, and the junction held 7 bases outside the gene matches. The CDR3 nucleotides read TGCGCCAGCATGACTAGCGGGACAGTGCCAGATACGCAGTATTTT. Translation gives CASMTSGTVPDTQYF.

The V call is TRBV6-4, the J call TRBJ2-7, with D possibly TRBD2 on 6 matching bases. Germline CDR1 and CDR2: MRHNA and SNTAGT. This CDR3 contains 11 residues. Trimming took 7 bases from V and 4 from J, leaving 8 bases between them. The CDR3 DNA reads as TGTGCCAGCAAGGAGGGATACGAGCAGTACTTC. Encoded protein: CASKEGYEQYF.

This CDR3 reads CASSEWGRDTEAFF. In DNA form, the CDR3 reads TGTGCCAGCAGTGAATGGGGGAGGGACACTGAAGCTTTCTTT. The V call is TRBV2, the J call TRBJ1-1, with D perhaps TRBD1 (5 bases). The CDR3 spans 14 residues. Germline lookup yields CDR1 SNHLY and CDR2 FYNNEI. With 2 bases removed from V and 3 bases from J, the gap between germline ends came to 10 bases.

J is TRBJ1-5 and V is TRBV4-3, with D maybe TRBD1 (6 bases). This CDR3 has 19 residues. V was pared by 0 bases and J by 0 bases, with 18 bases between. Germline V gives CDR1 LGHNA, CDR2 YSLEER. This chain's CDR3 is CASSQEIFRGAYSNQPQHF. Written as DNA, the CDR3 is TGCGCCAGCAGCCAAGAAATATTCCGGGGGGCTTATAGCAATCAGCCCCAGCATTTT.

This clone was seen a few times. The rearrangement uses TRBV18 and TRBJ2-7, with 8 positions matching TRBD1. Trimming at V came to 3 bases and at J to 3 bases, leaving 7 bases not matched to a gene. Germline lookup yields CDR1 KGHSH and CDR2 LQKENI. This CDR3 region has 15 residues. The CDR3 loop reads CASSPPGRGLYEQYF. DNA for the CDR3: TGTGCCAGCTCACCCCCGGGCAGGGGGCTCTACGAGCAGTACTTC.

The rearrangement uses TRBV10-3 and TRBJ1-6; D is possibly TRBD1 (5 bases). V lost 8 bases and J 13 bases, leaving 24 bases between the germline ends. CDR3 length: 15 residues. Germline loops: CDR1 ENHRY, CDR2 SYGVKD. This CDR3 reads CAIVSMGLQGGPLHF. Written as DNA, the CDR3 is TGTGCCATCGTGTCAATGGGACTCCAAGGAGGGCCCCTCCACTTT.

This rearrangement joins TRBV19 to TRBJ1-1; 11 bases align to TRBD1. Germline-derived CDR1 and CDR2 are LNHDA and SQIVND (reference sequence). The CDR3 totals 14 residues. J lost 3 bases, V lost 3 bases, and 0 bases had no gene match. This CDR3 reads CASSMGQGDTEAFF. The CDR3 coding sequence is TGTGCCAGTAGTATGGGACAGGGGGACACTGAAGCTTTCTTT. The whole variable domain, remainder taken from reference TRBV19 and TRBJ1-1, is DGGITQSPKYLFRKEGQNVTLSCEQNLNHDAMYWYRQDPGQGLRLIYYSQIVNDFQKGDIAEGYSVSREKKESFPLTVTSAQKNPTAFYLCASSMGQGDTEAFFGQGTRLTVV.

The chain links TRBV16 to TRBJ1-2; D perhaps matches TRBD1 (5 bases). Germline CDR1 is KGHSY and CDR2 is FQNENV. Deletions cut 5 bases from V and 7 bases from J, with 14 bases between. This CDR3 is 13 amino acids long. The CDR3 DNA reads TGTGCCAGCAGCTTCAGTCAGGGCTCTGGCTACACCTTC. It yields the protein CASSFSQGSGYTF.

The chain couples TRBV11-2 to TRBJ1-5; TRBD1 matches 10 bases. In germline, CDR1 is SGHAT, CDR2 FQNNGV. V was pared by 5 bases and J by 4 bases, with 2 bases of the junction left unmatched. CDR3 length equals 14 residues. Written as DNA, the CDR3 is TGTGCCAGCAGCGGACAGGGGGTTAATCAGCCCCAGCATTTT. Translating gives CASSGQGVNQPQHF.

This sequence joins TRBV19 and TRBJ1-5; D is undetermined. The V gene lost 3 bases and the J gene lost 5 bases, with 8 bases spanning the gap. Germline V CDR1 and CDR2: LNHDA, SQIVND (reference sequence). The CDR3 runs to 13 residues. CDR3 nucleotides: TGTGCCAGTAGTATTGAGGGTTATCAGCCCCAGCATTTT. Translated: CASSIEGYQPQHF. The entire variable domain, with the rest obtained from reference TRBV19 and TRBJ1-5, is as follows: DGGITQSPKYLFRKEGQNVTLSCEQNLNHDAMYWYRQDPGQGLRLIYYSQIVNDFQKGDIAEGYSVSREKKESFPLTVTSAQKNPTAFYLCASSIEGYQPQHFGDGTRLSIL.

The CDR3 DNA reads TGTGCCAGCAGCCCCATCGGACAGGCCTTATACAATGAGCAGTTCTTC. Protein: CASSPIGQALYNEQFF. The gene calls are TRBV7-9 and TRBJ2-1; 7 bases are shared with TRBD1. Germline trimming cut 5 bases from V and 4 bases from J; bases unmatched to any gene: 11. The CDR3 length is 16 residues. Germline V lookup: CDR1 SEHNR, CDR2 FQNEAQ (reference sequence).

The chain uses TRBV14 and TRBJ1-2; TRBD1 matches at 7 bases. With 4 bases clipped from V and 7 bases from J, the junction kept 9 bases outside the gene matches. CDR1 is SGHDN and CDR2 is FVKESK in the germline V gene. The CDR3 is 14 amino acids. The CDR3 coding sequence is TGTGCCAGCAGCCGAGCCTTACAGGGGTCTGGCTACACCTTC. Encoded protein: CASSRALQGSGYTF.

This clone appeared a single time. The rearrangement uses TRBV30 and TRBJ1-3; D is uncertain. V was trimmed by 0 bases and J by 9 bases, leaving 12 bases between them. CDR3 length: 13 amino acids. Germline CDR1 and CDR2: GTSNPN and SVGIG (reference sequence). The CDR3 region has the DNA TGTGCCTGGAGTGTACGGCCCCGGGGCACCATATATTTT. The encoded protein is CAWSVRPRGTIYF. The full variable domain, with the rest looked up from reference TRBV30 and TRBJ1-3, is SQTIHQWPATLVQPVGSPLSLECTVEGTSNPNLYWYRQAAGRGLQLLFYSVGIGQISSEVPQNLSASRPQDRQFILSSKKLLLSDSGFYLCAWSVRPRGTIYFGEGSWLTVV.

The rearrangement joins TRBV6-5 to TRBJ1-1; D is unresolved. Trimming stripped 0 bases from V and 3 bases from J, with 11 bases between. The CDR3 loop spans 15 amino acids. Germline CDR1 and CDR2: MNHEY and SVGAGI. This chain's CDR3 is CASSYSGGSYTEAFF. The CDR3 DNA reads TGTGCCAGCAGTTACTCAGGAGGGTCATACACTGAAGCTTTCTTT.

The CDR3 DNA reads as TGTGCCAGCAGTTTAGGCTTGGCGGGAGGTTTGGAGACCCAGTACTTC. Residues: CASSLGLAGGLETQYF. The chain carries TRBV28 and TRBJ2-5, with 8 bases matching TRBD2. Trimming removed 2 bases from V and 5 bases from J; junction bases left unmatched: 10. Germline V gene sequence: CDR1 MDHEN, CDR2 SYDVKM. The CDR3 spans 16 residues. Filled out from reference TRBV28 and TRBJ2-5, the complete variable domain reads DVKVTQSSRYLVKRTGEKVFLECVQDMDHENMFWYRQDPGLGLRLIYFSYDVKMKEKGDIPEGYSVSREKKERFSLILESASTNQTSMYLCASSLGLAGGLETQYFGPGTRLLVL.

The rearrangement joins TRBV19 to TRBJ1-5; no firm D call. Trimming left V 5 bases short and J 4 bases short, with 18 bases between. The CDR3 totals 16 residues. The germline V gene has CDR1 LNHDA and CDR2 SQIVND (reference sequence). The CDR3: CASSSLKTGWNQPQHF. The CDR3 DNA sequence: TGTGCCAGTAGTTCCCTCAAGACGGGGTGGAATCAGCCCCAGCATTTT.

V and J are TRBV2 and TRBJ1-2; D is possibly TRBD1 (5 bases). Germline lookup yields CDR1 SNHLY and CDR2 FYNNEI. The CDR3 is made up of 15 amino acids. With 0 bases removed from V and 6 bases from J, the gap between germline ends came to 14 bases. The CDR3 here is CASSEAREGMHGYTF. The CDR3 DNA sequence: TGTGCCAGCAGTGAAGCGCGGGAGGGGATGCATGGCTACACCTTC.

This chain joins TRBV29-1 and TRBJ2-7; D perhaps matches TRBD1 (6 bases). With 6 bases removed from V and 7 bases from J, the gap between germline ends came to 13 bases. Germline assignment: CDR1 SQVTM and CDR2 ANQGSEA. The CDR3 loop spans 11 amino acids. CDR3: CSVGASGEQYF. Here the CDR3 DNA reads TGCAGCGTGGGGGCATCGGGGGAGCAGTACTTC.

This chain connects TRBV28 to TRBJ2-7; the match to TRBD2 covers 9 bases. Germline V gene lookup returns CDR1 MDHEN and CDR2 SYDVKM. The CDR3 contains 16 residues. The V gene end was trimmed by 3 bases and the J gene end by 4 bases; junction bases not matched to a gene: 10. The CDR3 loop is CASSFFGLATKYEQYF. CDR3 coding DNA: TGTGCCAGCAGTTTTTTCGGACTAGCGACGAAGTACGAGCAGTACTTC.

This rearrangement joins TRBV7-9 to TRBJ2-1; 8 positions agree with TRBD2. The J segment lost 6 bases and the V segment lost 5 bases, leaving 9 bases of the junction unmatched. Germline CDR1 SEHNR, CDR2 FQNEAQ (reference sequence). The CDR3 consists of 15 residues. CDR3 in amino acids: CASSPRSGRLNEQFF. The CDR3, as DNA: TGTGCCAGCAGCCCACGGAGCGGGAGACTCAATGAGCAGTTCTTC.